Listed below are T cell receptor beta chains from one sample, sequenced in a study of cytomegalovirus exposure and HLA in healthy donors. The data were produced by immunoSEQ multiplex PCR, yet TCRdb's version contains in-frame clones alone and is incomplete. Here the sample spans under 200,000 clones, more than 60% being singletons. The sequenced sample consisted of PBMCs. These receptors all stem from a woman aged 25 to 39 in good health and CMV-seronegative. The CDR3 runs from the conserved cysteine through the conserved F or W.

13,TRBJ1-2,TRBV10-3,CAISEQVNYGYTF
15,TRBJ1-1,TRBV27,CASILSRGGNTEAFF
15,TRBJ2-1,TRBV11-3,CASSFALGGPNEQFF
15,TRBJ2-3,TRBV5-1,CASSRDRGPTDTQYF
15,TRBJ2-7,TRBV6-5,CASSSRGGEFYEQYF
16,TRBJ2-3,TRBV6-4,CASSDRSGGGPDTQYF
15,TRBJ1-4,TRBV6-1,CASRGVTGVGEKLFF
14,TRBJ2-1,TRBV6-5,CASSRTSGGYEQFF
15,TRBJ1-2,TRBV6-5,CASRPGDPLEYGYTF
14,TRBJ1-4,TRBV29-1,CSYLPGETNEKLFF
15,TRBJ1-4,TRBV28,CASSPPGTGNEKLFF